This TCR beta chain is drawn from a study of shared clonotypes between healthy human individuals (dated by TCRdb to the early 2020s). Concerning the study at large: The cohort included three men and two women between 18 and 49 years of age. For each donor, three plates each were used for CD4 naive and CD4 memory, two plates were used for CD8 naive, and one plate was used for CD8 memory. The study deeply sequenced blood TCR repertoires of about 5 healthy adults to estimate repertoire size and the extent of clonotype sharing between individuals. To increase sequencing depth and limit assay-specific biases, TCR repertoire library preparation and sequencing were carried out by different laboratories using diverse techniques. Leukapheresis yielded between about 0.9 and 9 billion PBMCs per donor.

The donors were healthy, HIV-negative adults with no recently reported acute infections or vaccinations. Every donor was a Caucasian adult residing in Nashville, Tennessee, USA. Magnetic negative selection was used to enrich CD4+ T cells, after which naive cells were positively selected on CD45RA and the negative fraction became the memory subset. After blood collection by leukapheresis, PBMCs were isolated using Ficoll-Histopaque density gradient centrifugation and then cryopreserved in the vapor phase of liquid nitrogen. Purity and quantity of every magnetically sorted T cell population were checked by analytical flow cytometry. Each sorted fraction had its genomic DNA isolated and then quantified by UV absorbance on a Nanodrop 2000c. The CDR3 goes from the cysteine to the phenylalanine over 16 residues. Just the 48-base CDR3 DNA is kept, in frame starting at base 1. After removal of 1 base from V and 2 bases from J, the junction retains 8 bases not matched to a gene. Reading the germline V gene (reference sequence) gives CDR1 LNHNV and CDR2 YYDKDF.

TCR CDR3 regions were amplified from genomic DNA by multiplex PCR using the deep immunoSEQ assay. Extracted genomic DNA from each cell subset was spread evenly across all wells of several immunoSEQ 96-well plates, with each plate serving as a replicate. For sorted subsets, approximately 190 ng of genomic DNA, equivalent to about 30,000 T cell genomes, went into each replicate PCR. Purified libraries were quantified with a Qubit 3.0 fluorometer, sized on a Bioanalyzer 2100, and re-quantified with the KAPA Library Quantification kit. Every immunoSEQ 96-well plate was sequenced on a dedicated single-read 150-cycle Illumina NextSeq 550 flow cell. The source study handled its data this way. Because only junctional sequences without quality scores were contained in the immunoSEQ output, filtering matching that applied to full-length reads could not be performed. To assign V/J genes and CDR3, sequences were annotated using PyIR, a Python wrapper for IgBLAST v1.9, with IMGT germline references. Reads were removed for weak V/J assignments (E-value above 1e-6), missing CDR3, stop codons, out-of-frame junctions, or ambiguous translated residues. A V3J clonotype was defined by an identical inferred V gene, J gene, and CDR3 amino acid sequence. Percentage overlap between repertoires was computed as shared unique clonotypes divided by the size of the smaller repertoire. Three approaches were used to assess repertoire richness: RTK rarefaction, the Chao1 estimator, and Recon v2.1 estimates of unobserved clonotypes. Generation probabilities were computed with OLGA for all TCRbeta clonotypes obtained by the gDNA method from four donors. As stored in TCRdb, this immuneACCESS dataset retains in-frame rearrangements with V and J assigned. A fraction of the clones does not appear; measured against another copy, unresolved V genes explain less than half of the discrepancy, and the remainder lacks a known reason. V and J calls and clone size follow that table, whereas D and trimming were derived from the DNA. Counted in this sample were some 2.3 million clones; 85% to 95% of them appeared once. The ten largest clones represent 0.39% of the sample.

A note on this clone: Its antigen is not yet known. Within one base of it there is no much larger clone, and no base qualities were kept.

Results the study describes overall, beyond this receptor: Across a few donors, roughly 5.4% of naive CD4, 3.5% of naive CD8, about 2.3% of memory CD4, and 0.4% to 0.45% of memory CD8 clonotypes were shared. The genetic and exposure-history diversity represented was limited by the small number of donors. Compared with non-shared clonotypes, the clonotypes found in all four sorted-subset donors had higher generation probabilities. Pairwise subsampling indicated that sequencing depth was expected to affect the degree of clonotype sharing among donors. Naive subsets generally had larger estimated clonotype richness than memory subsets. Sampling was restricted to blood, and TCR repertoires in tissues likely differ from the TCR repertoires found in blood. Even with the large sequencing depth, rarefaction of the sorted-subset datasets indicated that sequencing was incomplete.

Recombination linked TRBV15 to TRBJ2-7, with TRBD1 matching 7 junction bases. The source of this sequence is a man aged 18 to 30 in good health. Some clones in this sample may be carry-over from other donors' samples. Sequencing was done on a sample of naive CD4+ T cells from PBMCs. Taken with the paper, the label for cell subset or site translates to: CD45RA+ positively selected. In nucleotides, the sequence is TGTGCCACCAGCAGAGGGAAAGGGGGCCCGACCTACGAGCAGTACTTC. It codes for CATSRGKGGPTYEQYF.